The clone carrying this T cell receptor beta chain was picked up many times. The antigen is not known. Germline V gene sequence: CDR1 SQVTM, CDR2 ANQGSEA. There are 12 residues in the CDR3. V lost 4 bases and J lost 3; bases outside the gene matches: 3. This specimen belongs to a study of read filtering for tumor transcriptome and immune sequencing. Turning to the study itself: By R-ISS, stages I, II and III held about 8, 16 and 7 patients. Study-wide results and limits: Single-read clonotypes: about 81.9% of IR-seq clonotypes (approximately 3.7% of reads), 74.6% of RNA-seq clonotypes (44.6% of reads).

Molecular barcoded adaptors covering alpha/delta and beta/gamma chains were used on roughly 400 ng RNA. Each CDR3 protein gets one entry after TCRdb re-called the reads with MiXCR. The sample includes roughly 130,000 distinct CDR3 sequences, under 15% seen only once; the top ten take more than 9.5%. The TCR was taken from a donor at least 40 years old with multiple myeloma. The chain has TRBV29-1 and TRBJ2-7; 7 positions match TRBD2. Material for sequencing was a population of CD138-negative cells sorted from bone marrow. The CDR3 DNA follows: TGCAGCGTTGTTGCGGGAGTCTACGAGCAGTACTTC. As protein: CSVVAGVYEQYF.